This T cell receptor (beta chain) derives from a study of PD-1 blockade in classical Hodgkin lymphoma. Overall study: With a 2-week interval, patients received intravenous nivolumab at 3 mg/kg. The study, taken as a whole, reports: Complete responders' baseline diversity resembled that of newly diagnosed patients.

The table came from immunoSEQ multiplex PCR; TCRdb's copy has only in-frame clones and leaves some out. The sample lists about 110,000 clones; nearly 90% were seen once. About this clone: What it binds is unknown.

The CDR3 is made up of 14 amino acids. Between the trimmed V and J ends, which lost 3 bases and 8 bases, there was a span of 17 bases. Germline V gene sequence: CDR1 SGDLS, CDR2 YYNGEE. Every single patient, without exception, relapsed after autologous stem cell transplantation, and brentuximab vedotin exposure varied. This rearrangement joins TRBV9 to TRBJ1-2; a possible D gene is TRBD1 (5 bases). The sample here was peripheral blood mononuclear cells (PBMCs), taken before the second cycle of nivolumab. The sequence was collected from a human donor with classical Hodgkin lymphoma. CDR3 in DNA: TGTGCCAGCAGCGCTCCCGGGACCCTGCGAGGCTACACCTTC. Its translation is CASSAPGTLRGYTF.